These 3 T cell receptor beta chains were all obtained from the same sample, sequenced in a study of regulatory T cells in long-lasting Graves disease. From PBMCs, RNA was extracted and then used to make the TCR library. Using its own MiXCR run on the reads, TCRdb lists one record per CDR3 protein. The repertoire includes some 600 distinct CDR3 sequences, roughly four fifths of them detected once, and 25% to 35% sits in the top ten. The sequencing here drew on peripheral blood mononuclear cells (PBMCs), taken with antithyroid drug treatment, in newly diagnosed or persistent Graves disease (not recorded which). The receptors shown here come from a female donor with Graves disease.

This rearrangement joins TRBV4-3 to TRBJ2-2; D tentatively fits TRBD1 or TRBD2 (6 bases each). This CDR3 contains 16 residues. V was cut by 2 bases and J by 5 bases, with 15 bases left in between. From germline, CDR1 is LGHNA and CDR2 YSLEER. CDR3 nucleotides: TGCGCCAGCAGCCAATTTTGGAGGGGGGAAACCGGGGAGCTGTTTTTT. It encodes CASSQFWRGETGELFF.

This clonotype was detected only once. V usage is TRBV30 and J usage is TRBJ1-4; D unresolved. The CDR3 loop spans 14 amino acids. Germline V lookup: CDR1 GTSNPN, CDR2 SVGIG (reference sequence). V gave up 0 bases and J gave up 7 bases, with 12 bases separating them. The CDR3, as DNA: TGTGCCTGGAGTGTGGTAGGGCCAGTTGAAAAACTGTTTTTT. As protein: CAWSVVGPVEKLFF.

The rearrangement links TRBV24-1 to TRBJ2-1, with 10 bases aligning to TRBD2. V lost 9 bases and J lost 9; bases outside the gene matches: 7. The CDR3 has 13 amino acids. The germline V gene encodes CDR1 KGHDR and CDR2 SFDVKD. The CDR3 DNA sequence: TGTGCCACCGAGCGGGAGGGCCGCGGTGAGCAGTTCTTC. It is translated as CATEREGRGEQFF.